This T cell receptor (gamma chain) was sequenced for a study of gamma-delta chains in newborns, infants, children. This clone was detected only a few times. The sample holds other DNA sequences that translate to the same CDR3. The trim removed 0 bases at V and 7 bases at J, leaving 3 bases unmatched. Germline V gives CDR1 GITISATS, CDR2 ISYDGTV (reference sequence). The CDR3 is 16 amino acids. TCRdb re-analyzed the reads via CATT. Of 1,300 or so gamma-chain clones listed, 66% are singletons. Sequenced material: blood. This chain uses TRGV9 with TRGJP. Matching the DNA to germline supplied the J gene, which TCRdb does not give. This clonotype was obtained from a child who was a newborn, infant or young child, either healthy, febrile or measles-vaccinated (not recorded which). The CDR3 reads CALWEVGELGKKIKVF. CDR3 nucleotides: TGTGCCTTGTGGGAGGTGGGTGAGTTGGGCAAAAAAATCAAGGTATTT.